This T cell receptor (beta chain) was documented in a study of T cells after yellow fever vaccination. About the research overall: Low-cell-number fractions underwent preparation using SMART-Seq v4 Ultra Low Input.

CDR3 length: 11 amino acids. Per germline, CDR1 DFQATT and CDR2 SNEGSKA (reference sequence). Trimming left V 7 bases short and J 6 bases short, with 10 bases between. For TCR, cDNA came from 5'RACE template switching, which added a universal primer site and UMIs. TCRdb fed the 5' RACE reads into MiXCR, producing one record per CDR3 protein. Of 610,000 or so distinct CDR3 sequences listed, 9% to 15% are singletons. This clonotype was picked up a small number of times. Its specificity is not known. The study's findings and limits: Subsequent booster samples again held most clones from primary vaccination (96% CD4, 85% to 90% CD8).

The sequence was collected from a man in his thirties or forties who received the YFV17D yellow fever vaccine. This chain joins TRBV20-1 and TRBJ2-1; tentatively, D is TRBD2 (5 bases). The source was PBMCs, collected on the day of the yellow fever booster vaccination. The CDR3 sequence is CSVVGGNEQFF. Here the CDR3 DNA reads TGCAGTGTGGTTGGAGGCAATGAGCAGTTCTTC.